Shown below are 18 T cell receptor beta chains from a single sample sequenced in a study of T cells in Graves' hyperthyroidism and ophthalmopathy. Template material for amplifying TCR beta CDR3 regions consisted of RNA transcripts. Primed by the HTBI set, a first-round RT-PCR was run on the TCR CDR3. TCRdb independently ran MiXCR on the multiplex PCR reads; one entry per CDR3 protein. The sample lists hundreds of thousands of distinct CDR3 sequences; approximately 19% were seen once. Sequencing used blood. The receptors come from a woman aged 45 to 65 with Graves' hyperthyroidism that later progressed to Graves' ophthalmopathy.

The chain employs TRBV28 and TRBJ1-2; 8 bases match TRBD1. With V trimmed by 7 bases and J by 5 bases, 9 bases remained unmatched. CDR3 length: 14 residues. Germline V gene sequence: CDR1 MDHEN, CDR2 SYDVKM. The CDR3 sequence: CASNPPGQEYGYTF. The CDR3 bases are TGTGCCAGCAATCCTCCGGGACAGGAGTATGGCTACACCTTC.

The chain uses TRBV6-1 and TRBJ1-2; D might be TRBD1 (6 bases). V was shortened by 5 bases and J by 5 bases, with 15 bases between the two germline ends. Germline V CDR1 and CDR2: MNHNS, SASEGT. This CDR3 is built from 14 residues. Here the CDR3 reads CASSMTQGVYGYTF. The CDR3 bases are TGTGCCAGCAGTATGACACAGGGTGTGTATGGCTACACCTTC.

The rearrangement joins TRBV6-2 or TRBV6-3 to TRBJ2-5; the D gene is possibly TRBD1 (5 bases). The CDR3 is made up of 11 amino acids. From germline, CDR1 is MNHEY and CDR2 SVGEGT. Trimming removed 7 bases at V and 8 bases at J, with 11 bases between. CDR3 nucleotide sequence: TGTGCCAGCACTAGACAGAGTACCCAGTACTTC. Protein: CASTRQSTQYF.

This clonotype appeared many times. The rearrangement joins TRBV5-1 to TRBJ2-3; D is possibly TRBD1 or TRBD2 (6 bases each). V shed 1 base and J shed 1 base, with 10 bases lying between them. The CDR3 is 15 residues long. Germline-derived CDR1 and CDR2 are SGHRS and YFSETQ. The CDR3 reads CASSLTGGGTDTQYF. The CDR3, as DNA: TGCGCCAGCAGCTTGACCGGGGGCGGCACAGATACGCAGTATTTT.

This clonotype was observed a few times. V and J are TRBV11-2 and TRBJ2-1, with D hard to call. The CDR3 is 14 residues long. Looked up from germline, CDR1 is SGHAT and CDR2 is FQNNGV. Trimming removed 5 bases at V and 5 bases at J, with 13 bases between. The CDR3 sequence is CASSRQKINNEQFF. The CDR3 bases are TGTGCCAGCAGCCGACAAAAGATTAACAATGAGCAGTTCTTC.

At least ten counts were recorded for this clonotype. The CDR3 sequence: CSFGGNQPQHF. CDR3 DNA: TGCAGTTTCGGGGGGAATCAGCCCCAGCATTTT. V usage is TRBV20-1 and J usage is TRBJ1-5; D might be TRBD1 (5 bases). Per the germline V gene, CDR1 is DFQATT and CDR2 is SNEGSKA (reference sequence). Between the trimmed V and J ends, which lost 8 bases and 4 bases, there was a span of 9 bases. This CDR3 has 11 amino acids.

This clonotype has a handful of counts. The J gene is TRBJ2-5, the V gene TRBV15; D is undetermined. Germline V lookup: CDR1 LNHNV, CDR2 YYDKDF (reference sequence). V lost 0 bases, J lost 2 bases, and 10 bases lay in between. The CDR3 is 15 residues long. CDR3 residues: CATSRDRGEQETQYF. In nucleotides, the CDR3 is TGTGCCACCAGCAGAGATAGAGGCGAACAAGAGACCCAGTACTTC.

This rearrangement joins TRBV7-6 to TRBJ2-2, with TRBD2 identical over 7 bases. The CDR3 consists of 16 residues. CDR1 is SGHVS and CDR2 is FNYEAQ in the germline V gene. The J segment lost 1 base and the V segment lost 5 bases, leaving 7 bases of the junction unmatched. DNA for the CDR3: TGTGCCAGCAGCCCCGAGGGCGGGGGGAACACCGGGGAGCTGTTTTTT. It yields the protein CASSPEGGGNTGELFF.

A few counts support this clonotype. The chain couples TRBV20-1 to TRBJ2-7, with 7 bases lining up with TRBD2. This CDR3 spans 14 amino acids. V lost 5 bases to trimming and J lost 4 bases; unmatched junction nucleotides: 11. Germline CDR1 DFQATT, CDR2 SNEGSKA (reference sequence). The CDR3 here is CSAESGRGLYEQYF. CDR3 sequence (DNA): TGCAGTGCTGAGAGTGGGAGGGGTTTGTACGAGCAGTACTTC.

This clonotype occurred a few times. The chain joins TRBV12-3 or TRBV12-4 to TRBJ1-2, with D hard to call. The CDR3 is made up of 13 amino acids. V dropped 5 bases and J dropped 8 bases, with 15 bases sitting between them. This CDR3 reads CASSPPLGWGYTF. CDR3 DNA sequence: TGTGCCAGCAGTCCGCCTCTCGGGTGGGGCTACACCTTC.

The chain employs TRBV12-3 or TRBV12-4 and TRBJ1-3; D remains ambiguous. The V and J ends lost 6 bases and 10 bases respectively, with 10 bases between them. CDR3 length: 11 residues. CDR3 sequence reads: CASRTSSTIYF. In DNA form, the CDR3 reads TGTGCCAGCAGGACAAGCAGTACCATATATTTT.

The chain has TRBV19 and TRBJ1-5; TRBD1 might be the D (5 bases). The CDR3 sequence is 15 residues long. CDR1 LNHDA and CDR2 SQIVND come from the germline V gene (reference sequence). V was cut by 9 bases and J by 0 bases, with 15 bases left in between. In DNA, the CDR3 is TGTGCCAGCCAAAGGGGAGTTTATAGCAATCAGCCCCAGCATTTT. Its translation: CASQRGVYSNQPQHF.

Many counts were recorded for this clonotype. The V call is TRBV12-3 or TRBV12-4, the J call TRBJ2-5; D perhaps matches TRBD2 (5 bases). V was cut by 6 bases and J by 1 base, with 9 bases left in between. The CDR3 sequence is 13 residues long. DNA for the CDR3: TGTGCCAGCAGAGCGGACTCCCAAGAGACCCAGTACTTC. Its translation is CASRADSQETQYF.

In this sample, this clonotype turned up a few times. The chain recombines TRBV6-9 with TRBJ2-7, with D maybe TRBD2 (6 bases). Germline V gives CDR1 MNHGY, CDR2 SVAAGI. Between the trimmed V and J ends, which lost 4 bases and 0 bases, there was a span of 7 bases. This CDR3 has 13 amino acids. The CDR3, as DNA: TGTGCCAGCAGTTGGGGGGACTCCTACGAGCAGTACTTC. Its translation: CASSWGDSYEQYF.

Ten or more counts support this clonotype. The genes are TRBV7-3 and TRBJ2-1; tentative D call: TRBD2 (6 bases). Trimming left V 1 base short and J 6 bases short, with 10 bases between. This CDR3 has 14 amino acids. Germline CDR1 is SGHTA and CDR2 is FQGTGA. The CDR3 bases are TGTGCCAGCAGCTTAATTGGGGAGGTCAATGAGCAGTTCTTC. This sequence encodes CASSLIGEVNEQFF.

As to this clonotype: A much larger clone lies a single base off, so this may be a read error. The chain carries TRBV2 and TRBJ2-3; 10 bases fit TRBD1. The germline V gene encodes CDR1 SNHLY and CDR2 FYNNEI. There are 10 residues in the CDR3. The CDR3 here is CRTGGDTQYF. CDR3 nucleotide sequence: TGTCGGACAGGGGGAGATACGCAGTATTTT.

This clonotype was counted many times. The rearrangement uses TRBV7-2 and TRBJ1-4; D is ambiguous. Germline-derived CDR1 and CDR2 are SGHTA and FQGNSA. V dropped 1 base and J dropped 3 bases, with 9 bases sitting between them. CDR3 length: 15 residues. CDR3 protein: CASSLEGKPNEKLFF. As DNA, the CDR3 is TGTGCCAGCAGCTTAGAAGGGAAGCCTAATGAAAAACTGTTTTTT.

Only a few counts were recorded for this clonotype. In nucleotides, the CDR3 is TGTGCCAGCAGTCCGTCGGACAGGGGGCCTGGCTACACCTTC. Translating gives CASSPSDRGPGYTF. The V call is TRBV27, the J call TRBJ1-2; 11 bases map to TRBD1. Germline assignment: CDR1 MNHEY and CDR2 SMNVEV (reference sequence). The CDR3 is 14 residues long. The V and J ends lost 5 bases and 7 bases, in that order; junction bases with no gene match: 6.